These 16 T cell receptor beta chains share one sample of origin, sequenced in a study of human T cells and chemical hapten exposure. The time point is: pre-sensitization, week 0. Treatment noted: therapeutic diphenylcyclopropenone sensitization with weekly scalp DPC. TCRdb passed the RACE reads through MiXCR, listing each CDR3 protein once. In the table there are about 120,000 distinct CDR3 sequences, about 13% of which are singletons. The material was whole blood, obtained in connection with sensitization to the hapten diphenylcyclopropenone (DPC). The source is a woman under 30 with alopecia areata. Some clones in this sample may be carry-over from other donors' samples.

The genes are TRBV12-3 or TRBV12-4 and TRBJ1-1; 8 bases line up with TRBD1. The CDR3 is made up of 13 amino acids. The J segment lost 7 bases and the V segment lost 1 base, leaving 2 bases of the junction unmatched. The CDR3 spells CASSLGTGNEAFF. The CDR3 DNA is TGTGCCAGCAGTTTAGGGACAGGGAATGAAGCTTTCTTT.

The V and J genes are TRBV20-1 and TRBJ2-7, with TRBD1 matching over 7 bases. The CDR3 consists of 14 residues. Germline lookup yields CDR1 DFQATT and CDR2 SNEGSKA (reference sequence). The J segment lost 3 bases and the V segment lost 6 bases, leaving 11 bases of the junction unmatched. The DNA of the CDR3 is TGCAGTGCGATAACAGGGGCCCCGATCTACGAGCAGTACTTC. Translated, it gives CSAITGAPIYEQYF.

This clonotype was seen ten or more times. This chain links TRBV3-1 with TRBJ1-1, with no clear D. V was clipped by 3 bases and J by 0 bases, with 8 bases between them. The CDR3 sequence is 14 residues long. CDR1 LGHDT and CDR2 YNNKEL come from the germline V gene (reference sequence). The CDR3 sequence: CASSQDDLNTEAFF. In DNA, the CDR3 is TGTGCCAGCAGCCAGGACGACCTGAACACTGAAGCTTTCTTT.

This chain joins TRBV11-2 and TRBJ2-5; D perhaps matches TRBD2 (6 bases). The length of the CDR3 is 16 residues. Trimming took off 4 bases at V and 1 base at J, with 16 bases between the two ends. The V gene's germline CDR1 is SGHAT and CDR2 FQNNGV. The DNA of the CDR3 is TGTGCCAGCAGCTCCCCTCCGGGACTCACCCAAGAGACCCAGTACTTC. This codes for CASSSPPGLTQETQYF.

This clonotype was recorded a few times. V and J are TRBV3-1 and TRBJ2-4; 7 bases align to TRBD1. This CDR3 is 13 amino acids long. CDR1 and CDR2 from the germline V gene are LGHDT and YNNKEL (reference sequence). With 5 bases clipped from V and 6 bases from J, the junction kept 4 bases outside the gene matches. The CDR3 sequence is CASSSQGINIQYF. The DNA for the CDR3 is TGTGCCAGCAGCTCACAGGGGATAAACATTCAGTACTTC.

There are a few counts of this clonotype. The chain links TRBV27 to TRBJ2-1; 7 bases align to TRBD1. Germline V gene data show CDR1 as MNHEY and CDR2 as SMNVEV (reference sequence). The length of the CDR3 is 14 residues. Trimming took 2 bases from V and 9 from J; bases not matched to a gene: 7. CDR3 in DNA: TGTGCCAGCAGTTTAGATAGGGGGCGAGGTGAGCAGTTCTTC. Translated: CASSLDRGRGEQFF.

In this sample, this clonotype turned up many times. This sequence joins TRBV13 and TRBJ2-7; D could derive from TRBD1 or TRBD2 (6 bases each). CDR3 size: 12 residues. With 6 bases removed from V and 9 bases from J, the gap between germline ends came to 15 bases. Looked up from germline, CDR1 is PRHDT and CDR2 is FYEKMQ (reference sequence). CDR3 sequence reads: CASSNTGRGQYF. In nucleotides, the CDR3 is TGTGCCAGCAGTAACACAGGGCGGGGGCAGTACTTC.

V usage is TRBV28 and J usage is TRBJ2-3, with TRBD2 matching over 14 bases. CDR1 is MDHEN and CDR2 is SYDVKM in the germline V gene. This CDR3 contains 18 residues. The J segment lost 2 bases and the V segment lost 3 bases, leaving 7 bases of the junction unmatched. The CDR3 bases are TGTGCCAGCAGTTTGAGACTAGCGGGGGGGCGGGACACAGATACGCAGTATTTT. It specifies CASSLRLAGGRDTDTQYF.

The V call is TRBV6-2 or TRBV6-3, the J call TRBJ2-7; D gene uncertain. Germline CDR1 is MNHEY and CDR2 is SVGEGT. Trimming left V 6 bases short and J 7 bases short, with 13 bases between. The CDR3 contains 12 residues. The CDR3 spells CASSPDTTEQYF. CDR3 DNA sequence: TGTGCCAGCAGCCCCGACACCACAGAGCAGTACTTC.

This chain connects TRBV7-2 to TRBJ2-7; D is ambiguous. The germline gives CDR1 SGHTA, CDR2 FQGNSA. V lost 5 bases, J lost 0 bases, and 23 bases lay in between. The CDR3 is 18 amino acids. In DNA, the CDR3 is TGTGCCAGCAGCCAAGGCGGTTGGCCGTCGGTGTTCTCCTACGAGCAGTACTTC. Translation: CASSQGGWPSVFSYEQYF.

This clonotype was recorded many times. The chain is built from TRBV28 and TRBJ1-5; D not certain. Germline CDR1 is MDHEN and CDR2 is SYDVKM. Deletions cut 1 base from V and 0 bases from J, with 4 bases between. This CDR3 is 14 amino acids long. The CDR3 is CASSLYYSNQPQHF. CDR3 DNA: TGTGCCAGCAGTTTATACTATAGCAATCAGCCCCAGCATTTT. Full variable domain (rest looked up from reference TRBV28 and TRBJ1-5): DVKVTQSSRYLVKRTGEKVFLECVQDMDHENMFWYRQDPGLGLRLIYFSYDVKMKEKGDIPEGYSVSREKKERFSLILESASTNQTSMYLCASSLYYSNQPQHFGDGTRLSIL.

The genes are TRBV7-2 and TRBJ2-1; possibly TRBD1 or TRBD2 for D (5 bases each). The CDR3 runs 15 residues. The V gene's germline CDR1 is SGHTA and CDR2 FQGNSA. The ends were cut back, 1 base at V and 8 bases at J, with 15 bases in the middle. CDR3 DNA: TGTGCCAGCAGCTTAGTGGGGACCCAGTCCGATGAGCAGTTCTTC. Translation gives CASSLVGTQSDEQFF.

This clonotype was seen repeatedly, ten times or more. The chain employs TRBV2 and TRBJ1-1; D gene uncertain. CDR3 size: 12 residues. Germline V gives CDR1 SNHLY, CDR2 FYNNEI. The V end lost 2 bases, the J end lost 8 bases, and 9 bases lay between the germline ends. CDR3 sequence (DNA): TGTGCCAGCAGTGAATTTGGAGTAGAAGCTTTCTTT. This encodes CASSEFGVEAFF.

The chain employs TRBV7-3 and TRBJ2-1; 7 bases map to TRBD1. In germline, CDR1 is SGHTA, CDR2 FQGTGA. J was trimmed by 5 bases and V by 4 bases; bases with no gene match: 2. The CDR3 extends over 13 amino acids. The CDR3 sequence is CASSSDRDNEQFF. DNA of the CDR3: TGTGCCAGCAGCTCTGACAGGGACAATGAGCAGTTCTTC.

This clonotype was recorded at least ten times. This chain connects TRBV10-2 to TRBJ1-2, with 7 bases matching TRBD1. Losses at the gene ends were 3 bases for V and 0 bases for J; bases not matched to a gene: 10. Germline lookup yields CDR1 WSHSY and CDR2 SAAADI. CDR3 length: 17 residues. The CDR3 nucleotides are TGCGCCAGCAGTGAACGGGACAGTAGACTAGCTAACTATGGCTACACCTTC. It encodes CASSERDSRLANYGYTF.

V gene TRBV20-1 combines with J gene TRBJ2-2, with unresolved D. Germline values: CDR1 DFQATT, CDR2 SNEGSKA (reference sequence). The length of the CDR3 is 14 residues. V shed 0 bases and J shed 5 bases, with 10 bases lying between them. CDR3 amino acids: CSARDLHGTGELFF. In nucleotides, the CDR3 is TGCAGTGCTAGAGATTTACACGGGACCGGGGAGCTGTTTTTT.